The clone carrying this T cell receptor (beta chain) was detected ten times or more. What it binds is unknown. This entry belongs to a study of T-cell reconstitution after alpha-beta-depleted transplantation in children. Study-wide findings and caveats: Some patients showed high day-60 TCRbeta diversity, which derived from surviving recipient T cells and thymic progenitors. As was reported, about two months after transplant, alpha-beta T cells came from several hundred expanded graft clones. A year post-transplant, T-cell counts and diversity derived mostly from newly produced T cells.

The germline gives CDR1 SQVTM, CDR2 ANQGSEA. Between the trimmed V and J ends, which lost 4 bases and 7 bases, there was a span of 13 bases. The CDR3 is made up of 12 amino acids. Preparing the TCRbeta library involved the use of unique molecular identifiers. TCRdb called the PCR reads again in MiXCR, with one record for every CDR3 protein. Here the sample spans 450,000 to 550,000 distinct CDR3 sequences, about an eighth being singletons. The chain links TRBV29-1 to TRBJ1-2, with D perhaps matching TRBD1 (5 bases). This TCR came from a female patient aged 2-9 years who had a stem cell transplant for aplastic anemia, so the T cells may come from the graft donor. Sequences were derived from PBMCs, mostly from graft donor cells, sampled 180 days after TCRalphabeta/CD19-depleted stem cell transplant. This CDR3 reads CSVAEQGRGYTF. CDR3 in DNA: TGCAGCGTTGCAGAGCAGGGACGTGGCTACACCTTC. The full variable domain, rest sourced from reference TRBV29-1 and TRBJ1-2, is SAVISQKPSRDICQRGTSLTIQCQVDSQVTMMFWYRQQPGQSLTLIATANQGSEATYESGFVIDKFPISRPNLTFSTLTVSNMSPEDSSIYLCSVAEQGRGYTFGSGTRLTVV.